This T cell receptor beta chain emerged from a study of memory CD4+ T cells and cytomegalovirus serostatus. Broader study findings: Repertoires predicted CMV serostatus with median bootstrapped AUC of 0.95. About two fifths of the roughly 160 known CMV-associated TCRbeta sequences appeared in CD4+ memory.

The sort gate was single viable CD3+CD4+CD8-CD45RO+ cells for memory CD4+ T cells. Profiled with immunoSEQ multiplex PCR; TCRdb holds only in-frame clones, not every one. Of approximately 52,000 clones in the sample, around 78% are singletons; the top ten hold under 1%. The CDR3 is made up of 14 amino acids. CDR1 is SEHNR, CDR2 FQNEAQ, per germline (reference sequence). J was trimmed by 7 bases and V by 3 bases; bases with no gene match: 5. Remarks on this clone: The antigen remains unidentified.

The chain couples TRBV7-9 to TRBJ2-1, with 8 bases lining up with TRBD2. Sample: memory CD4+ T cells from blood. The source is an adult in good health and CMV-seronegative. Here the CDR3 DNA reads TGTGCCAGCAGCTTTACGGGACTAGGTAATGAGCAGTTCTTC. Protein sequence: CASSFTGLGNEQFF. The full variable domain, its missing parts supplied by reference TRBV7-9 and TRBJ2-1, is DTGVSQNPRHKITKRGQNVTFRCDPISEHNRLYWYRQTLGQGPEFLTYFQNEAQLEKSRLLSDRFSAERPKGSFSTLEIQRTEQGDSAMYLCASSFTGLGNEQFFGPGTRLTVL.